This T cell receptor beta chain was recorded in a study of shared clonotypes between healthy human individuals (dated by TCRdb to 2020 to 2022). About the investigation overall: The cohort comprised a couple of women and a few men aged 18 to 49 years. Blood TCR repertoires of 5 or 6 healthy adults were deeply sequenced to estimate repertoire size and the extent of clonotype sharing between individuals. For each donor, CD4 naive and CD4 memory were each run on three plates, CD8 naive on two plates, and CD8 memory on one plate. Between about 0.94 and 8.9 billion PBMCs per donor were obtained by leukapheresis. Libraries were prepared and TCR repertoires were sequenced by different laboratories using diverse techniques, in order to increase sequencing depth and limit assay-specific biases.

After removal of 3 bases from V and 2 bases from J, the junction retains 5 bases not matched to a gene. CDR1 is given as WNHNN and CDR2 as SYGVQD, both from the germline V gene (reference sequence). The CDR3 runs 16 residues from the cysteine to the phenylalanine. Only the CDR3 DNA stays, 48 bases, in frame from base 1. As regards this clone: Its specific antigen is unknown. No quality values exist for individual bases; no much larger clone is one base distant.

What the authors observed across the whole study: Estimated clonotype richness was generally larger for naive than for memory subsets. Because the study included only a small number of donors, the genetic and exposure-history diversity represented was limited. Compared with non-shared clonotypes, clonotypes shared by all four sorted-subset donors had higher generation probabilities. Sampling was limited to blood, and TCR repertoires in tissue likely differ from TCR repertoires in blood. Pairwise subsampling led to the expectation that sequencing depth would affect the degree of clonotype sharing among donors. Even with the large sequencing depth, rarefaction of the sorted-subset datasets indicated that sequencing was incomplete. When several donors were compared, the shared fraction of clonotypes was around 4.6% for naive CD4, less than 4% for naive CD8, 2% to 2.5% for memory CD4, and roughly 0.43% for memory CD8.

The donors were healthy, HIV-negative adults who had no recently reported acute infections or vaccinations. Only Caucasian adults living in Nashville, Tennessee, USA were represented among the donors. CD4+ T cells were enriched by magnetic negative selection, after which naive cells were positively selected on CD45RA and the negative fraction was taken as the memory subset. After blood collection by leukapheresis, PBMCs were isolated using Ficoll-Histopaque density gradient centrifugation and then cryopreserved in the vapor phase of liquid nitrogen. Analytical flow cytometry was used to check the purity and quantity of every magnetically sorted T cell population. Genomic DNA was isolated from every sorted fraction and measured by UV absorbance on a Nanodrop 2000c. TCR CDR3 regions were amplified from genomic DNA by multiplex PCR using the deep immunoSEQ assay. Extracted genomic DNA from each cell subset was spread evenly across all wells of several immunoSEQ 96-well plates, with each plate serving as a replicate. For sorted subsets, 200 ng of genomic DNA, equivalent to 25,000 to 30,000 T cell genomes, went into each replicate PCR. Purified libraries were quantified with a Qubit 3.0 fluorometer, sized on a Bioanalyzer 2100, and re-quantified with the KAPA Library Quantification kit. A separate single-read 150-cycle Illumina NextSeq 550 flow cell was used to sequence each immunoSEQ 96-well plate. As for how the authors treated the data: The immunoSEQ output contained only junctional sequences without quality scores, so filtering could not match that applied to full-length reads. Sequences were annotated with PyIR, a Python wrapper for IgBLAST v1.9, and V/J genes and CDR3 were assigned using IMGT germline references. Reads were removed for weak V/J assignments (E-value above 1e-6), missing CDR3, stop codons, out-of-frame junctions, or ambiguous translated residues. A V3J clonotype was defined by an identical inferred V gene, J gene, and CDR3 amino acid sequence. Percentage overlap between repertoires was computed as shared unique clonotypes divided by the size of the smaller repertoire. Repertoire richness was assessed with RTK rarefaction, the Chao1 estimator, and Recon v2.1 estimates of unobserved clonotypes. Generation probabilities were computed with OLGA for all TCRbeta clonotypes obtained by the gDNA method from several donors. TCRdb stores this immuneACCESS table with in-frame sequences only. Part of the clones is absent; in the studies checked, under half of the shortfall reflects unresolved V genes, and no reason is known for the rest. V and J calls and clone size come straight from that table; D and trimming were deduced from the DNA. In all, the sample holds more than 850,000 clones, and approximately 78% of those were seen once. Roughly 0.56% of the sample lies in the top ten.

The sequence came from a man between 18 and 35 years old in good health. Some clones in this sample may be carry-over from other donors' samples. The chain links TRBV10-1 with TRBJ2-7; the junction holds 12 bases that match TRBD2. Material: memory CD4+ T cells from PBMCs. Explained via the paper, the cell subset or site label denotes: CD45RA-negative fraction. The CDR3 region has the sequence CASSELAGGSPYEQYF. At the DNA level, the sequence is TGCGCCAGCAGTGAACTAGCGGGAGGATCTCCCTACGAGCAGTACTTC.